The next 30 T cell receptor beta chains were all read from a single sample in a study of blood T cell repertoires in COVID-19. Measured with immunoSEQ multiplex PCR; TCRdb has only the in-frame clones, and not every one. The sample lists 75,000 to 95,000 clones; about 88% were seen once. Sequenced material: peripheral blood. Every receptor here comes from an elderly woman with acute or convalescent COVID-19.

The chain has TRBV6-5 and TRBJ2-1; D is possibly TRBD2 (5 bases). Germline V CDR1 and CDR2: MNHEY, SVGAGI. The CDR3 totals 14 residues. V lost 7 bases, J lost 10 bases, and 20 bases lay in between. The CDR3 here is CASTPDSGFGEQFF. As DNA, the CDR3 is TGTGCCAGCACCCCGGACTCCGGTTTTGGGGAGCAGTTCTTC.

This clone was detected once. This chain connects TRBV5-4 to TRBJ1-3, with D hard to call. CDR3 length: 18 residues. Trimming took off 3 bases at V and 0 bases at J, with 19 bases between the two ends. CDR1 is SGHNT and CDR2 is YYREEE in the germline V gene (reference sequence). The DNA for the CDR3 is TGTGCCAGCAGCTCTTCGCAGTTGAGCAGGCCCTCTGGAAACACCATATATTTT. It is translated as CASSSSQLSRPSGNTIYF.

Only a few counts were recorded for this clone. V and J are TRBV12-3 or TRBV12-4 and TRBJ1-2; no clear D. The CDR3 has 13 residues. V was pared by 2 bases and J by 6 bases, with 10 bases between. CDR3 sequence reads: CASSLNPGDGYTF. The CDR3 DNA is TGTGCCAGCAGTTTAAATCCCGGAGATGGCTACACCTTC.

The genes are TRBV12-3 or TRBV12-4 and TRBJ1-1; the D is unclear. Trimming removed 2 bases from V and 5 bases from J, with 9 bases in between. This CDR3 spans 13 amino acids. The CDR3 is CASSLNEQTEAFF. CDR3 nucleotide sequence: TGTGCCAGCAGTTTAAACGAGCAAACTGAAGCTTTCTTT.

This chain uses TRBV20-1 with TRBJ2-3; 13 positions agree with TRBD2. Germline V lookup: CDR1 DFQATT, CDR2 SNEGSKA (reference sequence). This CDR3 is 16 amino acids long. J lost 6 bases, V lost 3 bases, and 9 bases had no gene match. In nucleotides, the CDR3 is TGCAGTGCTAGTGCTACTAGCGGGAGGGTTGGCGATACGCAGTATTTT. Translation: CSASATSGRVGDTQYF.

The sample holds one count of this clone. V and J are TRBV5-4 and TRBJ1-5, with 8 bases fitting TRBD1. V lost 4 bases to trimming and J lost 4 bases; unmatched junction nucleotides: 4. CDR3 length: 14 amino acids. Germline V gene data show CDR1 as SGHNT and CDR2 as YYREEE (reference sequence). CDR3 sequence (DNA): TGTGCCAGCAGCCTCAGGGGGCCGAATCAGCCCCAGCATTTT. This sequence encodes CASSLRGPNQPQHF.

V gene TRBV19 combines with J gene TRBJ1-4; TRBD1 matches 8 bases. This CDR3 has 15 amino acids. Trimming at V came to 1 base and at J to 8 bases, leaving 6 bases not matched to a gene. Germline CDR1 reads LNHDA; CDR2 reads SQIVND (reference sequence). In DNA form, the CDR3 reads TGTGCCAGTAGTATAGCCGGGACAGGACGGGAAAAACTGTTTTTT. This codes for CASSIAGTGREKLFF.

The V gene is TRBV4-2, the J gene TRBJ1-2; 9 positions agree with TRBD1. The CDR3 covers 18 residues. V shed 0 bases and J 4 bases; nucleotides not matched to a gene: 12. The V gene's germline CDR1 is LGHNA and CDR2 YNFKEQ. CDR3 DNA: TGTGCCAGCAGCCAAGAGGGACAGGGTACTTGGAACGCCTATGGCTACACCTTC. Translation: CASSQEGQGTWNAYGYTF.

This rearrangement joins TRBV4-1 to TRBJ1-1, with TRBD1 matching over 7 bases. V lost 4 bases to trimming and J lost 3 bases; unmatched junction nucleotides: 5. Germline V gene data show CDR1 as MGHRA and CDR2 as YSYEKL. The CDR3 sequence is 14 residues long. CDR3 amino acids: CASSPGDSYTEAFF. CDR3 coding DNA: TGCGCCAGCAGCCCGGGGGACAGTTACACTGAAGCTTTCTTT.

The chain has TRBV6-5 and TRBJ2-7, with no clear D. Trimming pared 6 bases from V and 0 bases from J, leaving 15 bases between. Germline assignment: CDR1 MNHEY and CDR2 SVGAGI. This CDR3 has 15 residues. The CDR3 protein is CASSRPTSFSYEQYF. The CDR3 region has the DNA TGTGCCAGCAGCCGCCCGACAAGTTTCTCCTACGAGCAGTACTTC.

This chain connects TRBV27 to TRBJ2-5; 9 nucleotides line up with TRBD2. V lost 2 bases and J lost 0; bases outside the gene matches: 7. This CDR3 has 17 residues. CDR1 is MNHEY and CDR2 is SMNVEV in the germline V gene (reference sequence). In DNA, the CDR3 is TGTGCCAGCAGTTTAACTCCTAGCGGGACTAACCAAGAGACCCAGTACTTC. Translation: CASSLTPSGTNQETQYF.

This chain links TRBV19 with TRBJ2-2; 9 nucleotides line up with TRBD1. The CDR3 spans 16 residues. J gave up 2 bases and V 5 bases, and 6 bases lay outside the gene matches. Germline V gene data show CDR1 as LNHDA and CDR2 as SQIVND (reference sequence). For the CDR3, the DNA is TGTGCCAGTAGTCCACGGGACAGGGTAAACACCGGGGAGCTGTTTTTT. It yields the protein CASSPRDRVNTGELFF.

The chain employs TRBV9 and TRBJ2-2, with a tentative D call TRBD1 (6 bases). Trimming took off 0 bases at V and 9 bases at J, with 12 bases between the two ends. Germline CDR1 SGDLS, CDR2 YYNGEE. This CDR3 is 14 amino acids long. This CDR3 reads CASSVGGQIRELFF. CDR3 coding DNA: TGTGCCAGCAGCGTAGGAGGACAGATCAGGGAGCTGTTTTTT. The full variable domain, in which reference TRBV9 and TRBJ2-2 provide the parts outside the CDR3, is DSGVTQTPKHLITATGQRVTLRCSPRSGDLSVYWYQQSLDQGLQFLIQYYNGEERAKGNILERFSAQQFPDLHSELNLSSLELGDSALYFCASSVGGQIRELFFGEGSRLTVL.

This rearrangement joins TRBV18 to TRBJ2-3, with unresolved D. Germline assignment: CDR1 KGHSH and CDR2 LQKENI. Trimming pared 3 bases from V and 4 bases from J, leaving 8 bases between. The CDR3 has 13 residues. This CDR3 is CASSPPSPDTQYF. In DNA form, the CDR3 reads TGTGCCAGCTCACCCCCGTCCCCAGATACGCAGTATTTT.

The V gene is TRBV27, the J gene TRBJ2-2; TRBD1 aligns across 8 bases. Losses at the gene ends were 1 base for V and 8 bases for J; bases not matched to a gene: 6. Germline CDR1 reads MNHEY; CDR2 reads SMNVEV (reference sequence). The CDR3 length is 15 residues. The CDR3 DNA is TGTGCCAGCAGTTTATGGGACAGGAGCAGGGGGGAGCTGTTTTTT. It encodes CASSLWDRSRGELFF.

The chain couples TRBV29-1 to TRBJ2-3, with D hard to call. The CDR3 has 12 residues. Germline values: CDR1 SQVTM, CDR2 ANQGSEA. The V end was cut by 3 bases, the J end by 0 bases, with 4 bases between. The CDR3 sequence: CSVDPSTDTQYF. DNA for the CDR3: TGCAGCGTTGATCCTAGCACAGATACGCAGTATTTT.

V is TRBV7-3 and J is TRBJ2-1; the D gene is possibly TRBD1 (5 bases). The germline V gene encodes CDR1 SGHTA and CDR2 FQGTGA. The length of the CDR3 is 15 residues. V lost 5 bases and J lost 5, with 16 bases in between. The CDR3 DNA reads TGTGCCAGCAGCCTCGACAGCGCCCCACACAATGAGCAGTTCTTC. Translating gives CASSLDSAPHNEQFF.

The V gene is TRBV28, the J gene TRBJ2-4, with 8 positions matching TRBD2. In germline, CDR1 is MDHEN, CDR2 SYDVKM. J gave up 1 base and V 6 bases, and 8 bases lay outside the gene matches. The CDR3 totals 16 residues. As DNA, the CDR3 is TGTGCCAGCAGCTCGGACCCGGGGGGGGCCAAAAACATTCAGTACTTC. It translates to CASSSDPGGAKNIQYF.

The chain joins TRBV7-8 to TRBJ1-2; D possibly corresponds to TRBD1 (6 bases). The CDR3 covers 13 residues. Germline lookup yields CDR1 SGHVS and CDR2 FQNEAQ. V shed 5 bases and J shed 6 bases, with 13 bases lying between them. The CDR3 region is CASSPDRTHGYTF. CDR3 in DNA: TGTGCCAGCAGCCCCGACAGGACCCATGGCTACACCTTC. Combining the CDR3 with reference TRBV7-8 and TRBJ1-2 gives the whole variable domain GAGVSQSPRYKVAKRGQDVALRCDPISGHVSLFWYQQALGQGPEFLTYFQNEAQLDKSGLPSDRFFAERPEGSVSTLKIQRTQQEDSAVYLCASSPDRTHGYTFGSGTRLTVV.

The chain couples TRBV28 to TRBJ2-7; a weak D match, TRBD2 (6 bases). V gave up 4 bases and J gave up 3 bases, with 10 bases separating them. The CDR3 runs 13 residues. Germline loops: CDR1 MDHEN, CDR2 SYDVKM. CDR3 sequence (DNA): TGTGCCAGCAGTTCCCCTAGCGACTACGAGCAGTACTTC. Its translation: CASSSPSDYEQYF.

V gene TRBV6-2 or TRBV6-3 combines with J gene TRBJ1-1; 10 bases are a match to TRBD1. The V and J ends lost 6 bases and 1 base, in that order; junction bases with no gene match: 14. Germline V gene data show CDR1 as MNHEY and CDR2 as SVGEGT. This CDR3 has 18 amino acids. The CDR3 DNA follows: TGTGCCAGCAGCCCTAGCGGGACAGGGGATGCGGCGAACACTGAAGCTTTCTTT. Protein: CASSPSGTGDAANTEAFF.

CDR3: CASSLVGQGAYNEQFF. Here the CDR3 DNA reads TGTGCCAGCAGCTTAGTGGGGCAGGGGGCTTACAATGAGCAGTTCTTC. V is TRBV7-8 and J is TRBJ2-1, with 8 bases fitting TRBD1. The trim removed 1 base at V and 4 bases at J, leaving 6 bases unmatched. Germline CDR1 SGHVS, CDR2 FQNEAQ. The CDR3 extends over 16 amino acids.

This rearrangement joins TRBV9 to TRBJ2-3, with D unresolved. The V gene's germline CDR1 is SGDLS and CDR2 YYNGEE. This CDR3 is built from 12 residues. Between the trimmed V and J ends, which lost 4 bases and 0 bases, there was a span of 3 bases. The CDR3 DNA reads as TGTGCCAGCAGCCGTAGCACAGATACGCAGTATTTT. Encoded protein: CASSRSTDTQYF.

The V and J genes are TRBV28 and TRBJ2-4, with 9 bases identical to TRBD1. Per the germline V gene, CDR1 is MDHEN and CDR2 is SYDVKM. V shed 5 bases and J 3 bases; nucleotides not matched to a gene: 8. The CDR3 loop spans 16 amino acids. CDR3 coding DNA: TGTGCCAGCAGTCCAAACAGGGGGCTGGTCAAAAACATTCAGTACTTC. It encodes CASSPNRGLVKNIQYF.

CDR3 nucleotides: TGTGCCAGCAGCCAGAACCGTCTCTACTATGGCTACACCTTC. Translated, it gives CASSQNRLYYGYTF. The rearrangement uses TRBV7-2 and TRBJ1-2; no definite D call. Trimming stripped 5 bases from V and 3 bases from J, with 13 bases between. CDR3 size: 14 residues. Looked up from germline, CDR1 is SGHTA and CDR2 is FQGNSA.

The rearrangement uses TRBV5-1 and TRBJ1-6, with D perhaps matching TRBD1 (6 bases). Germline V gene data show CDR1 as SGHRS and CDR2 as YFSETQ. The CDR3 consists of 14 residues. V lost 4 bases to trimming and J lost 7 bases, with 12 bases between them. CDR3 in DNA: TGCGCCAGCAGCCCGGGGACACCGAATTCACCCCTCCACTTT. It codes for CASSPGTPNSPLHF.

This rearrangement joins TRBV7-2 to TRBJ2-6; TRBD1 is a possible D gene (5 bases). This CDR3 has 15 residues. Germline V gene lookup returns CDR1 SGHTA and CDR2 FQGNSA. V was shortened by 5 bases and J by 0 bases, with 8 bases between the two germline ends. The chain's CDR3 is CASSPGFSGANVLTF. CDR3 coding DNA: TGTGCCAGCAGCCCAGGGTTCTCTGGGGCCAACGTCCTGACTTTC.

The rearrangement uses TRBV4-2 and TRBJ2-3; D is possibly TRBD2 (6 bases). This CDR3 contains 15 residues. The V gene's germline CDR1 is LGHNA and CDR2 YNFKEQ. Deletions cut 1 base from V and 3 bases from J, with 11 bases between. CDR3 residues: CASSQGTTLTDTQYF. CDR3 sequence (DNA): TGTGCCAGCAGCCAAGGGACTACCCTTACAGATACGCAGTATTTT.

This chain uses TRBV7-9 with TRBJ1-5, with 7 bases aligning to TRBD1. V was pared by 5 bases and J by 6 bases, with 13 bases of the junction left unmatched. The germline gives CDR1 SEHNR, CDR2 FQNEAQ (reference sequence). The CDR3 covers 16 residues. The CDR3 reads CASSRTDRVIPQPQHF. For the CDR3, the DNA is TGTGCCAGCAGCCGCACCGACAGGGTAATTCCTCAGCCCCAGCATTTT.

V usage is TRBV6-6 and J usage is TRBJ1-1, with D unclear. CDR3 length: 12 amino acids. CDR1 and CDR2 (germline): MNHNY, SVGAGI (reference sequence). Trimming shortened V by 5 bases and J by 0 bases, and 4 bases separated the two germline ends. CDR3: CASSLVNTEAFF. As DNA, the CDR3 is TGTGCCAGCAGTCTAGTGAACACTGAAGCTTTCTTT.